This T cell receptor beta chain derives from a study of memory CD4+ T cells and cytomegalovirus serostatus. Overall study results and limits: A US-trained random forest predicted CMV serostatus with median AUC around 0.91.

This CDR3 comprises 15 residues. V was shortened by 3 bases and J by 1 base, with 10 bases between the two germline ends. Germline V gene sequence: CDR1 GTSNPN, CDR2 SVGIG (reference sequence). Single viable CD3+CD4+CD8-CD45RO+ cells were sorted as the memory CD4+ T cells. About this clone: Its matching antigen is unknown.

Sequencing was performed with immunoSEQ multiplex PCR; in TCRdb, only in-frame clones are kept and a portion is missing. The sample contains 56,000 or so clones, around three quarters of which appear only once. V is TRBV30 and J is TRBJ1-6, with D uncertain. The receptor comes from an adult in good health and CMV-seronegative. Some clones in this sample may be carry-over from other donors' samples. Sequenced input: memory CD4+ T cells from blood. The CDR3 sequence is CAWRSTESYNSPLHF. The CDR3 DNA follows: TGTGCCTGGAGATCCACCGAGTCCTATAATTCACCCCTCCACTTT. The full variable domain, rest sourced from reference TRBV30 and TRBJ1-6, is SQTIHQWPATLVQPVGSPLSLECTVEGTSNPNLYWYRQAAGRGLQLLFYSVGIGQISSEVPQNLSASRPQDRQFILSSKKLLLSDSGFYLCAWRSTESYNSPLHFGNGTRLTVT.